This T cell receptor beta chain is drawn from a study of OX40 agonist ivuxolimab in advanced cancers. With 5 bases clipped from V and 0 bases from J, the junction kept 10 bases outside the gene matches. Germline assignment: CDR1 GTSNPN and CDR2 SVGIG (reference sequence). The CDR3 totals 17 residues. Data came from immunoSEQ multiplex PCR; TCRdb stores just in-frame clones and leaves some out. The sample includes tens of thousands of clones, over 90% seen only once; the top ten take under 5.5%. This receptor was identified in an adult with an advanced solid tumor such as melanoma, head and neck, liver or kidney cancer. The chain carries TRBV30 and TRBJ2-6; 7 nucleotides align to TRBD1. Here the sequenced sample was CD4+ or CD8+ T cells sorted from blood, taken in a trial of the OX40 agonist ivuxolimab. The DNA for the CDR3 is TGTGCCTGGGTAGACAGGGCCCTAATCTCTGGGGCCAACGTCCTGACTTTC. It translates to CAWVDRALISGANVLTF.